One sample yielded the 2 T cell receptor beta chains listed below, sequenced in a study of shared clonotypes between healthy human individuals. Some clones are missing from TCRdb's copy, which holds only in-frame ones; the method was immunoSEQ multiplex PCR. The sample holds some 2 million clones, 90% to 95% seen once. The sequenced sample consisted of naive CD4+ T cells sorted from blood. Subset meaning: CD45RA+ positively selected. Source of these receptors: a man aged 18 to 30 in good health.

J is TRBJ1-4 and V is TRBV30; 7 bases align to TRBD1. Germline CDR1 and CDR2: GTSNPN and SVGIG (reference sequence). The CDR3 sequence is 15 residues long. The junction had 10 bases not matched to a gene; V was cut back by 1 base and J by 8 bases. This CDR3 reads CAWSALTGTREKLFF. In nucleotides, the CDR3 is TGTGCCTGGAGTGCGCTGACAGGGACAAGGGAAAAACTGTTTTTT.

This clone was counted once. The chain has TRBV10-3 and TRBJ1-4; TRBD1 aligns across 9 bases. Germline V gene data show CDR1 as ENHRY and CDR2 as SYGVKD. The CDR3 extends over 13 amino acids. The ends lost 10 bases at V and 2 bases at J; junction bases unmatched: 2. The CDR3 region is CATGQGTNEKLFF. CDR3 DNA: TGTGCCACCGGACAGGGGACTAATGAAAAACTGTTTTTT.